This T cell receptor (beta chain) came from a study of T cell responses to AZD1222 COVID-19 vaccine. Whole-study results and caveats: Clonal diversity may have been underestimated in mostly white British donors. Repertoires were obtained solely post-peak T cell response. Of the AZD1222 recipients, only five to seven were seropositive at baseline. Among spike-specific TCRs, nearly half reportedly target unmutated variant regions.

The CDR3 has 17 amino acids. The germline CDR1 and CDR2 sequences are KGHDR and SFDVKD. J gave up 5 bases and V 3 bases, and 8 bases lay outside the gene matches. Clones were read by immunoSEQ multiplex PCR, and TCRdb kept only the in-frame ones, dropping some. Of about 100,000 clones in the sample, 87% were seen once. By frequency in the sample, this clone is large. The antigen remains unidentified. Sequencing was performed on peripheral blood, taken on day 0 of MenACWY control vaccination. The TCR comes from an adult in good health. The chain couples TRBV24-1 to TRBJ2-2, with 10 bases matching TRBD1. The CDR3 is CATSDLGQGVGTGELFF. CDR3 coding DNA: TGTGCCACCAGTGATCTCGGACAGGGGGTAGGGACCGGGGAGCTGTTTTTT.